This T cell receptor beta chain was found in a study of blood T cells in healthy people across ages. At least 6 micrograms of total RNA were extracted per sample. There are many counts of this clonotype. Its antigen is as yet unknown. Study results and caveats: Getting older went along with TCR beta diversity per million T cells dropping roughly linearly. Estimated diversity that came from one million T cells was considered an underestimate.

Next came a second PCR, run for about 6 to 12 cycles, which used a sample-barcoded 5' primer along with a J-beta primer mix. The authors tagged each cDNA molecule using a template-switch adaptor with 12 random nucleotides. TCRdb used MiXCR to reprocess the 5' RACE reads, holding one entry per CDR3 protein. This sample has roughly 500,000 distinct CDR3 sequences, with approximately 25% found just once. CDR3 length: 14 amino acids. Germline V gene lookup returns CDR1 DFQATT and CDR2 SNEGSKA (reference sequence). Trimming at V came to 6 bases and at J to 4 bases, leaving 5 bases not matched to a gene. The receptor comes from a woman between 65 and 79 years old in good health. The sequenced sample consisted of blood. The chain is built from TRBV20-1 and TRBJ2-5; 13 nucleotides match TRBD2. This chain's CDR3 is CSAVLAGGRETQYF. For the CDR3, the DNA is TGCAGTGCCGTACTAGCGGGGGGGAGAGAGACCCAGTACTTC.